This T cell receptor (beta chain) was sequenced for a study of tumor-infiltrating lymphocytes in primary liver carcinoma. Across the study: Spanning 4.2 to 10 cm, the tumors were T1-T3 N0M0. Study findings and constraints: Tumor top-250-clone fractions significantly exceeded those of blood (p = 0.039).

V was pared by 4 bases and J by 1 base, with 7 bases between. The CDR3 is made up of 13 amino acids. Germline V gene sequence: CDR1 LNHDA, CDR2 SQIVND (reference sequence). Co-extraction yielded RNA and DNA from 20-30 mg of unsorted bulk tissue. Constant-region priming of about 500 ng total RNA yielded TCR beta cDNA. What produced the TCR beta libraries was three nested multiplex PCR rounds using slightly modified ARM-PCR. Primers for the first two PCR rounds were TRBV1-TRBV30 forward primers and a C-beta reverse primer (10 cycles per round). TCRdb called the multiplex PCR reads again in MiXCR, with one record for every CDR3 protein. The table has 65,000 to 80,000 distinct CDR3 sequences, over 60% seen once. The sample holds many counts of this clonotype. As yet, its antigen is unknown.

This chain connects TRBV19 to TRBJ1-1, with D unresolved. Sequencing used liver tumor tissue from sampling region 4. Indicated subset: tumor region T4, right-lateral pole. The TCR originated in a man aged 40-50 years with primary liver carcinoma and hepatitis B virus infection. The CDR3: CASSSRENTEAFF. The CDR3 DNA is TGTGCCAGTAGTAGCAGAGAGAACACTGAAGCTTTCTTT.